This TCR beta chain comes out of a study of beta chain features in type 1 diabetes. The investigators reverse transcribed all of the isolated RNA, so they sequenced expressed TCRB transcripts. Assay used: immunoSEQ multiplex PCR; TCRdb lists only in-frame clones, some missing. The sample comprises a few hundred thousand clones, 16% of which are singletons, and about 0.085% rests with the top ten. The CDR3 extends over 14 amino acids. Germline loops: CDR1 SEHNR, CDR2 FQNEAQ (reference sequence). V was cut by 6 bases and J by 0 bases, with 6 bases left in between. In its sample, this clone was seen a few times. The target antigen is unknown. General observations from the study: Across all four CD4+ subsets, people with type 1 diabetes showed modestly shorter TCRB CDR3s.

V and J are TRBV7-9 and TRBJ2-6; no clear D gene. The receptor comes from a man aged 30-40 years with type 1 diabetes. The sequenced material came from naive CD4+ T cells from blood. CDR3 region: CASSKPSGANVLTF. CDR3 DNA sequence: TGTGCCAGCAGTAAACCCTCTGGGGCCAACGTCCTGACTTTC.